The present T cell receptor beta chain was sequenced within a study of naive and memory T cell subsets. Deletions cut 3 bases from V and 8 bases from J, with 8 bases between. Per germline, CDR1 SGDLS and CDR2 YYNGEE. The length of the CDR3 is 12 residues. An equimolar mix of two oligonucleotides served as the beta constant-region primer for TRBC1 and TRBC2. TCRdb fed the UMI-ligation and nested PCR reads into MiXCR, producing one record per CDR3 protein. The data show roughly 20,000 distinct CDR3 sequences, approximately 10% seen once. The sample comprised central memory CD8+ T cells from blood. The TCR sequence derives from a human donor in good health. The rearrangement uses TRBV9 and TRBJ1-4; possibly TRBD1 for D (6 bases). CDR3 in amino acids: CASSETGEKLFF. In nucleotides, the CDR3 is TGTGCCAGCAGCGAAACAGGGGAAAAACTGTTTTTT.